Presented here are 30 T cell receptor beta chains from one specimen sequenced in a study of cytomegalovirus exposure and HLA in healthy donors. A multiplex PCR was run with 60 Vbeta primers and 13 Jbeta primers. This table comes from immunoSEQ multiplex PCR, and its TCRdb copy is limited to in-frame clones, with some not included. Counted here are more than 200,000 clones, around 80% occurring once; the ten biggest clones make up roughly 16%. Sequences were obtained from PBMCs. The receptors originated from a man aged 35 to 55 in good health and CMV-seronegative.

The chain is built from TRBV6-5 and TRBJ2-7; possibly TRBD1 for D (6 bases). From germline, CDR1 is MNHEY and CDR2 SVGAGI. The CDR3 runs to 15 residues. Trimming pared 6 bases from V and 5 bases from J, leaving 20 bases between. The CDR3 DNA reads TGTGCCAGCAGAGATACCGGGACATTAGGGAACGAGCAGTACTTC. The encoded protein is CASRDTGTLGNEQYF.

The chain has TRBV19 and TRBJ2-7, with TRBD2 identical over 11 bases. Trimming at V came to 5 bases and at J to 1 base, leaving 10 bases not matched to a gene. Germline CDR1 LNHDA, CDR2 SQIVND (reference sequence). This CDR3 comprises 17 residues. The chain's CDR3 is CASSLHGTSGGSYEQYF. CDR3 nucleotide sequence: TGTGCCAGTAGTCTTCACGGGACTAGCGGAGGGTCCTACGAGCAGTACTTC.

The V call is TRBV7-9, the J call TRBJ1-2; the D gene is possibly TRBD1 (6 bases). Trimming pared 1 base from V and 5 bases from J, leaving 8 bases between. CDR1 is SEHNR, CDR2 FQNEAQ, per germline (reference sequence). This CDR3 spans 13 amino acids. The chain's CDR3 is CASSLGTAYGYTF. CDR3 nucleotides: TGTGCCAGCAGCTTAGGGACAGCATATGGCTACACCTTC.

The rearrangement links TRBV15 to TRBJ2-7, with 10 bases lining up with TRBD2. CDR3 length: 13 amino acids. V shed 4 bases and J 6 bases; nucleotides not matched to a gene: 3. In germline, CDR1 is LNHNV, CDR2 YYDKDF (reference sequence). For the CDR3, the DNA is TGTGCCACCAGCACCCTAGCGGGAGCCGAGCAGTACTTC. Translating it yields CATSTLAGAEQYF.

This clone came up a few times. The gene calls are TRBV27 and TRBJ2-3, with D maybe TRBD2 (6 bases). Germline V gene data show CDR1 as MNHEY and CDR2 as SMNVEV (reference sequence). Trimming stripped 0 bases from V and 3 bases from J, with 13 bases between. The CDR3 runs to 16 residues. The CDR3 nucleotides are TGTGCCAGCAGTTTATCCGTAGCGGCCCGAACAGATACGCAGTATTTT. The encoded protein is CASSLSVAARTDTQYF.

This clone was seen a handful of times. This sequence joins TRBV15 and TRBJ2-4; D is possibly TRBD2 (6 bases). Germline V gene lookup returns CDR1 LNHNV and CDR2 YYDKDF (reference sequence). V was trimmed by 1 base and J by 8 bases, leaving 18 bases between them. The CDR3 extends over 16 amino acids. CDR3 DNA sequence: TGTGCCACCAGCAGAGGTGGTAGCGGAGGGGACGACATTCAGTACTTC. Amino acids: CATSRGGSGGDDIQYF.

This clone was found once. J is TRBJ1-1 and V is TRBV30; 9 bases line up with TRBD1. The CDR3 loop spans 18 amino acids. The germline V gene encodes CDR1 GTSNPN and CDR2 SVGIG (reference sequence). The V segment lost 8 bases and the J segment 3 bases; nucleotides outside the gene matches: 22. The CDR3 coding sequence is TGTGCCACGAATGTATTGGCAGGGACAGGGAGTTGGGACACTGAAGCTTTCTTT. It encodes CATNVLAGTGSWDTEAFF.

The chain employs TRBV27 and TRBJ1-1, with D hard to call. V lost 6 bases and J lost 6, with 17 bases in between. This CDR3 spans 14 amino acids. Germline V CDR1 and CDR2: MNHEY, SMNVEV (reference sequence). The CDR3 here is CASSRSAGYAEAFF. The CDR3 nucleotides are TGTGCCAGCAGCCGTAGCGCGGGGTATGCTGAAGCTTTCTTT.

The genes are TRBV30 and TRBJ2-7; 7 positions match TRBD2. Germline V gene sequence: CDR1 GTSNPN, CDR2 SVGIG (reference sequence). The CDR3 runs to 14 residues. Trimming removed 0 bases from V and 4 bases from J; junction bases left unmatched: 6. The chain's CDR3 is CAWSVGQGGYEQYF. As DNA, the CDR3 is TGTGCCTGGAGTGTCGGTCAGGGAGGGTACGAGCAGTACTTC.

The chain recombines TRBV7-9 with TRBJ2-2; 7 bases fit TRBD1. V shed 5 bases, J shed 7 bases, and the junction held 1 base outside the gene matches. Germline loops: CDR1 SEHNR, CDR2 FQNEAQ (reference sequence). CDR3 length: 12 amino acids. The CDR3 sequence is CASSRDSGELFF. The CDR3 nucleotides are TGTGCCAGCAGCCGGGACAGCGGGGAGCTGTTTTTT.

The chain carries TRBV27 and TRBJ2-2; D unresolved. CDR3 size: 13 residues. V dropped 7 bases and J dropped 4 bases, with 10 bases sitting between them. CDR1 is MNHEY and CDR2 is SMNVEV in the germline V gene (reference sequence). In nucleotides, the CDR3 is TGTGCCAGCAACCTAAGAGGCACCGGGGAGCTGTTTTTT. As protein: CASNLRGTGELFF.

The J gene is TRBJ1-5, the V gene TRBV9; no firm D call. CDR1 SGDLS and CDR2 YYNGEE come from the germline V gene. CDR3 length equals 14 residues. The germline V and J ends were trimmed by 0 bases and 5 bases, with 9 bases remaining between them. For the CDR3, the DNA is TGTGCCAGCAGCGTAGACCAGGTTTATCAGCCCCAGCATTTT. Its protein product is CASSVDQVYQPQHF.

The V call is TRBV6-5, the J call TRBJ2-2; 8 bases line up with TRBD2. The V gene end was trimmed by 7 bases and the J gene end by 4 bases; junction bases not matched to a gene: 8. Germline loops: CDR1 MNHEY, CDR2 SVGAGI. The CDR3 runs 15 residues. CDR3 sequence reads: CASIGIGRGTGELFF. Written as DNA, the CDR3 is TGTGCCAGCATCGGGATCGGGAGGGGCACCGGGGAGCTGTTTTTT.

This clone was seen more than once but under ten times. Written as DNA, the CDR3 is TGTGCCGCGGGGGGGCTGGGGGGTGGGACAGATACGCAGTATTTT. Residues: CAAGGLGGGTDTQYF. The chain recombines TRBV27 with TRBJ2-3; 9 positions agree with TRBD2. The CDR3 consists of 15 residues. J was trimmed by 3 bases and V by 11 bases; bases with no gene match: 12. CDR1 is MNHEY, CDR2 SMNVEV, per germline (reference sequence).

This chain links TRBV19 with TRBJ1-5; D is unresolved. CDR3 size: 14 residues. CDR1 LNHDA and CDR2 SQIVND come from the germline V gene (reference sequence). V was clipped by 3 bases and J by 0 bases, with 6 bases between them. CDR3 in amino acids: CASSMEGSNQPQHF. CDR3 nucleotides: TGTGCCAGTAGTATGGAGGGTAGCAATCAGCCCCAGCATTTT.

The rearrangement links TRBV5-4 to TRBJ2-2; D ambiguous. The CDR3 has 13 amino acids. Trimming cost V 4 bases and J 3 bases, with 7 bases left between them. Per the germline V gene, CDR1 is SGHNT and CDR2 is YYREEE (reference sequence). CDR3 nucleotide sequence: TGTGCCAGCAGCGACTGGGACACCGGGGAGCTGTTTTTT. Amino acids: CASSDWDTGELFF.

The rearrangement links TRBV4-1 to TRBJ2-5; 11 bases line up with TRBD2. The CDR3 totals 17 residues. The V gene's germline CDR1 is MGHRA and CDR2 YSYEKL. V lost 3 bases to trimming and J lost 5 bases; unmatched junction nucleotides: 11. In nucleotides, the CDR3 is TGCGCCAGCAGCCACCAGACTAGCGGGGTCTCAGTGGAGACCCAGTACTTC. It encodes CASSHQTSGVSVETQYF.

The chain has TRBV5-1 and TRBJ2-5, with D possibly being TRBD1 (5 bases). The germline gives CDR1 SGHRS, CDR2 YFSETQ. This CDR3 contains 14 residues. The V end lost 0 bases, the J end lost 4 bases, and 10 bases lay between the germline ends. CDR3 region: CASSLGAQGETQYF. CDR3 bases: TGCGCCAGCAGCTTGGGGGCCCAGGGAGAGACCCAGTACTTC.

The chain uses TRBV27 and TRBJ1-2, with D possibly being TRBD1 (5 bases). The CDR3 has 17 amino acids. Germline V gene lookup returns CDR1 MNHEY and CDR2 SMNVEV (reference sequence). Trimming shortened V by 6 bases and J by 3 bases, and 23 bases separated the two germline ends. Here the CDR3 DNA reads TGTGCCAGCAGCCCCATCATTGCAGGGTTTGGGTACTATGGCTACACCTTC. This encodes CASSPIIAGFGYYGYTF.

The chain's CDR3 is CASSEGQHPYEQYF. CDR3 in DNA: TGTGCCAGCAGTGAGGGGCAGCATCCCTACGAGCAGTACTTC. The gene calls are TRBV6-1 and TRBJ2-7; a weak D match, TRBD1 (5 bases). The V gene's germline CDR1 is MNHNS and CDR2 SASEGT. With 3 bases removed from V and 2 bases from J, the gap between germline ends came to 11 bases. This CDR3 contains 14 residues.

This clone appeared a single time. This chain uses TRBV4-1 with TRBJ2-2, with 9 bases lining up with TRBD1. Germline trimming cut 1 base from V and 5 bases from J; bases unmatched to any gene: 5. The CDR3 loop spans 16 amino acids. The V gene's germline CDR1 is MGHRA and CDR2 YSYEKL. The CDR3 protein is CASSQGGQGWTGELFF. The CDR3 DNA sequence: TGCGCCAGCAGCCAAGGGGGACAGGGTTGGACCGGGGAGCTGTTTTTT.

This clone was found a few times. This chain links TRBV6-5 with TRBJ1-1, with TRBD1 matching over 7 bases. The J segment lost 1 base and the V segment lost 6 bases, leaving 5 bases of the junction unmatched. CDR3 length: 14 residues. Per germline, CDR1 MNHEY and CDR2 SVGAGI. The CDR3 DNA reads TGTGCCAGCAGCCGGCGGACAGGGAACACTGAAGCTTTCTTT. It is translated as CASSRRTGNTEAFF.

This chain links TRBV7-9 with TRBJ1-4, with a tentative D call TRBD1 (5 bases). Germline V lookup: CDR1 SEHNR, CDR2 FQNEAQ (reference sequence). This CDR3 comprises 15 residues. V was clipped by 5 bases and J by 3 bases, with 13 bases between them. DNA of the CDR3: TGTGCCAGCAGCAACCGGACATACGCTAATGAAAAACTGTTTTTT. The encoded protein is CASSNRTYANEKLFF.

The CDR3 loop is CASSVEGGGGNTIYF. CDR3 sequence (DNA): TGTGCCAGCAGCGTAGAGGGAGGCGGCGGAAACACCATATATTTT. This chain joins TRBV9 and TRBJ1-3; D gene unclear. The germline V and J ends were trimmed by 0 bases and 4 bases, with 11 bases remaining between them. CDR1 SGDLS and CDR2 YYNGEE come from the germline V gene. The CDR3 covers 15 residues.

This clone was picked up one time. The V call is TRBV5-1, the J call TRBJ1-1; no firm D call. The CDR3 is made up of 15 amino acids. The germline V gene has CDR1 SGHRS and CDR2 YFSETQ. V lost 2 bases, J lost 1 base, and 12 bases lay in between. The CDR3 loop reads CASSFLVGSNTEAFF. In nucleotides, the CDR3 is TGCGCCAGCAGCTTTCTAGTGGGTTCGAACACTGAAGCTTTCTTT.

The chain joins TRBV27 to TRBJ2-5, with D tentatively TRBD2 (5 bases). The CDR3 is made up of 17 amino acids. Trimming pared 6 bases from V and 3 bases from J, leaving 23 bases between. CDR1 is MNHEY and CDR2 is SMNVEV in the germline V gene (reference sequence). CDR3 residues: CASSPILPIWGEETQYF. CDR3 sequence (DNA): TGTGCCAGCAGCCCTATTCTCCCTATTTGGGGAGAAGAGACCCAGTACTTC.

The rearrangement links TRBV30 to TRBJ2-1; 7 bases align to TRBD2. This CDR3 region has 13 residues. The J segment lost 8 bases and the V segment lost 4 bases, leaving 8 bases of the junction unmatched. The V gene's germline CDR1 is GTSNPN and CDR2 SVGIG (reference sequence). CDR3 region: CAWNGGRGDEQFF. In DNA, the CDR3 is TGTGCCTGGAATGGCGGGAGAGGGGATGAGCAGTTCTTC.

CDR3 in amino acids: CASSQDPGIYQETQYF. CDR3 nucleotides: TGCGCCAGCAGCCAAGATCCGGGGATCTACCAAGAGACCCAGTACTTC. The gene calls are TRBV4-1 and TRBJ2-5; weak D call: TRBD2 (5 bases). V lost 0 bases and J lost 0, with 11 bases in between. The CDR3 extends over 16 amino acids. In germline, CDR1 is MGHRA, CDR2 YSYEKL.

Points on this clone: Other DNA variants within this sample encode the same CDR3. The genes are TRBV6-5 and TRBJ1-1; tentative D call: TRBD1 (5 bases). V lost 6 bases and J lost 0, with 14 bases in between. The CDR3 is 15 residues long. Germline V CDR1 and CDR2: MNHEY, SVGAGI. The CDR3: CASSPPAGLNTEAFF. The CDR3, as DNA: TGTGCCAGCAGCCCACCGGCGGGGCTGAACACTGAAGCTTTCTTT.

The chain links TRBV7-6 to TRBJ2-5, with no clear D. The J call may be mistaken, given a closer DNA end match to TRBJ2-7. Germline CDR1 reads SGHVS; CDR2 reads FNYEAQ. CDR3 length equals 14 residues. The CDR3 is CASSLNALSYEQYF. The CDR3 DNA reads TGTGCCAGCAGCTTAAACGCCCTCTCCTACGAGCAGTACTTC.